These 32 T cell receptor beta chains originate from one sample sequenced in a study of cytomegalovirus exposure and HLA in healthy donors. The PCR employed 60 Vbeta primers together with 13 Jbeta primers. Measured with immunoSEQ multiplex PCR; TCRdb has only the in-frame clones, and not every one. The sample comprises 120,000 to 150,000 clones, roughly 76% of which are singletons, and 1.5% to 2% rests with the top ten. The sequencing input was PBMCs. The source is a female donor in good health and CMV-seronegative.

The rearrangement links TRBV19 to TRBJ1-6; D is possibly TRBD1 (5 bases). This CDR3 has 15 amino acids. Looked up from germline, CDR1 is LNHDA and CDR2 is SQIVND (reference sequence). V was trimmed by 3 bases and J by 8 bases, leaving 14 bases between them. The CDR3 protein is CASSIGSGVDSPLHF. For the CDR3, the DNA is TGTGCCAGTAGTATCGGCTCGGGGGTTGATTCACCCCTCCACTTT.

V usage is TRBV7-2 and J usage is TRBJ2-4, with D possibly TRBD2 on 5 matching bases. The CDR3 has 11 amino acids. V lost 5 bases, J lost 6 bases, and 5 bases lay in between. CDR1 is SGHTA and CDR2 is FQGNSA in the germline V gene. The CDR3 sequence is CASSRGNIQYF. Here the CDR3 DNA reads TGTGCCAGCAGCCGGGGAAACATTCAGTACTTC.

The chain couples TRBV27 to TRBJ1-1, with D tentatively TRBD1 (5 bases). CDR1 MNHEY and CDR2 SMNVEV come from the germline V gene (reference sequence). Trimming left V 1 base short and J 4 bases short, with 10 bases between. This CDR3 spans 14 amino acids. The CDR3 nucleotides read TGTGCCAGCAGTTTATATCAGGGTAGCACTGAAGCTTTCTTT. It translates to CASSLYQGSTEAFF.

This clone was seen a handful of times. V is TRBV11-3 and J is TRBJ1-2, with 7 bases matching TRBD1. The trim removed 5 bases at V and 2 bases at J, leaving 5 bases unmatched. Per germline, CDR1 SGHNT and CDR2 YENEEA. This CDR3 comprises 14 residues. This chain's CDR3 is CASSQGQLNYGYTF. For the CDR3, the DNA is TGTGCCAGCAGCCAGGGACAGCTCAACTATGGCTACACCTTC.

The V gene is TRBV7-2, the J gene TRBJ2-7, with a possible D match to TRBD2 (6 bases). Germline CDR1 is SGHTA and CDR2 is FQGNSA. The V end was cut by 8 bases, the J end by 6 bases, with 20 bases between. This CDR3 has 14 residues. DNA of the CDR3: TGTGCCAGCGCCCGTGGGGGGTCCCAATCCGAGCAGTACTTC. Its protein is CASARGGSQSEQYF.

This chain links TRBV5-1 with TRBJ2-7; 12 bases align to TRBD2. The CDR3 has 18 residues. The germline gives CDR1 SGHRS, CDR2 YFSETQ. V shed 2 bases and J 2 bases; nucleotides not matched to a gene: 11. The CDR3 region has the DNA TGCGCCAGCAGCTTCCAATCCGGGACTAGCGGGCTGACCTACGAGCAGTACTTC. Translating it yields CASSFQSGTSGLTYEQYF.

The rearrangement uses TRBV7-3 and TRBJ1-1; D is undetermined. The germline V and J ends were trimmed by 2 bases and 5 bases, with 12 bases remaining between them. Germline loops: CDR1 SGHTA, CDR2 FQGTGA. This CDR3 has 14 residues. The CDR3 bases are TGTGCCAGCAGCTTAGGGGTCGAGGGAACTGAAGCTTTCTTT. It encodes CASSLGVEGTEAFF.

The chain combines TRBV11-2 with TRBJ1-1, with TRBD1 matching over 8 bases. The CDR3 is 15 amino acids. The ends lost 0 bases at V and 5 bases at J; junction bases unmatched: 5. From germline, CDR1 is SGHAT and CDR2 FQNNGV. The CDR3 DNA is TGTGCCAGCAGCTTAGATCCAGGGGGCGGAACTGAAGCTTTCTTT. Translating it yields CASSLDPGGGTEAFF.

This clone occurred once. The chain has TRBV19 and TRBJ2-1; 9 bases fit TRBD2. CDR1 LNHDA and CDR2 SQIVND come from the germline V gene (reference sequence). V gave up 5 bases and J gave up 4 bases; unmatched junction bases: 12. This CDR3 spans 17 amino acids. The CDR3 DNA reads TGTGCCAGTAGTGAGCTCGGAGCGGGGGGCTTGTACAATGAGCAGTTCTTC. It codes for CASSELGAGGLYNEQFF.

J is TRBJ2-7 and V is TRBV5-1; 8 bases match TRBD1. Germline loops: CDR1 SGHRS, CDR2 YFSETQ. V lost 0 bases, J lost 0 bases, and 5 bases stayed unmatched. The CDR3 covers 16 residues. CDR3 loop: CASSLGDRTDSYEQYF. DNA for the CDR3: TGCGCCAGCAGCTTGGGGGACAGGACCGACTCCTACGAGCAGTACTTC. Combining the CDR3 with reference TRBV5-1 and TRBJ2-7 gives the whole variable domain KAGVTQTPRYLIKTRGQQVTLSCSPISGHRSVSWYQQTPGQGLQFLFEYFSETQRNKGNFPGRFSGRQFSNSRSEMNVSTLELGDSALYLCASSLGDRTDSYEQYFGPGTRLTVT.

This chain connects TRBV7-9 to TRBJ2-7; a weak D match, TRBD1 (6 bases). The CDR3 is 15 residues long. Trimming cost V 4 bases and J 3 bases, with 16 bases left between them. From germline, CDR1 is SEHNR and CDR2 FQNEAQ (reference sequence). CDR3 sequence (DNA): TGTGCCAGCAGCTCCCCCCCGGACAGTATCTACGAGCAGTACTTC. Its translation: CASSSPPDSIYEQYF.

About this clone itself: One junction end does not reproduce the germline sequence, and a read error may be involved. Other DNA sequences in the same sample also yield this CDR3. This chain links TRBV9 with TRBJ2-3, with 7 nucleotides matching TRBD2. Germline assignment: CDR1 SGDLS and CDR2 YYNGEE. The CDR3 contains 15 residues. The DNA of the CDR3 is TGTGCCAGCAGCGCATCTAGCGGTAGCACAGATACGCAGTACTTT. Amino acids: CASSASSGSTDTQYF.

This chain connects TRBV6-5 to TRBJ2-7, with D possibly being TRBD1 (6 bases). V gave up 0 bases and J gave up 1 base, with 13 bases separating them. CDR3 size: 16 residues. CDR1 and CDR2 from the germline V gene are MNHEY and SVGAGI. DNA of the CDR3: TGTGCCAGCAGTTACTCGGCGGCAGGGGCATCCTACGAGCAGTACTTC. Amino acid sequence: CASSYSAAGASYEQYF.

This clone turned up a few times. This rearrangement joins TRBV5-4 to TRBJ1-5; the D gene is possibly TRBD1 (5 bases). The CDR3 has 12 residues. V was shortened by 4 bases and J by 6 bases, with 8 bases between the two germline ends. Germline values: CDR1 SGHNT, CDR2 YYREEE (reference sequence). The CDR3 reads CASSIDSQPQHF. The DNA for the CDR3 is TGTGCCAGCAGCATCGACAGTCAGCCCCAGCATTTT.

This clone was picked up a small number of times. The V gene is TRBV4-1, the J gene TRBJ1-4; D call uncertain. Germline CDR1 reads MGHRA; CDR2 reads YSYEKL. Trimming cost V 5 bases and J 11 bases, with 18 bases left between them. CDR3 length: 14 residues. CDR3 bases: TGCGCCAGCAGCTTCCGGGATCGAAAAGAGAAACTGTTTTTT. This translates into CASSFRDRKEKLFF.

The chain joins TRBV30 to TRBJ1-3; no definite D call. The CDR3 loop spans 12 amino acids. Per the germline V gene, CDR1 is GTSNPN and CDR2 is SVGIG (reference sequence). Trimming left V 0 bases short and J 4 bases short, with 4 bases between. This CDR3 is CAWSVLGNTIYF. The CDR3 DNA reads TGTGCCTGGAGTGTACTGGGAAACACCATATATTTT.

V usage is TRBV27 and J usage is TRBJ1-2; 7 nucleotides line up with TRBD1. CDR1 and CDR2 (germline): MNHEY, SMNVEV (reference sequence). V lost 2 bases, J lost 10 bases, and 7 bases stayed unmatched. The CDR3 sequence is 13 residues long. CDR3 amino acids: CASSLGQECDYTF. The CDR3 DNA reads as TGTGCCAGCAGTTTAGGACAGGAGTGCGACTACACCTTC.

The genes are TRBV18 and TRBJ2-2, with 7 bases that match TRBD1. The germline CDR1 and CDR2 sequences are KGHSH and LQKENI. V shed 3 bases, J shed 5 bases, and the junction held 6 bases outside the gene matches. This CDR3 is built from 15 residues. The CDR3: CASSPPGTETGELFF. The CDR3 region has the DNA TGTGCCAGCTCACCCCCCGGGACAGAAACCGGGGAGCTGTTTTTT. Full variable domain (remainder filled in from reference TRBV18 and TRBJ2-2): NAGVMQNPRHLVRRRGQEARLRCSPMKGHSHVYWYRQLPEEGLKFMVYLQKENIIDESGMPKERFSAEFPKEGPSILRIQQVVRGDSAAYFCASSPPGTETGELFFGEGSRLTVL.

The chain combines TRBV27 with TRBJ1-2; D possibly corresponds to TRBD1 (5 bases). Looked up from germline, CDR1 is MNHEY and CDR2 is SMNVEV (reference sequence). CDR3 length: 12 residues. The V end was cut by 6 bases, the J end by 2 bases, with 7 bases between. The CDR3 here is CASRWGNYGYTF. For the CDR3, the DNA is TGTGCCAGCAGATGGGGCAACTATGGCTACACCTTC.

The rearrangement uses TRBV9 and TRBJ1-3; 9 positions agree with TRBD1. The CDR3 loop spans 16 amino acids. V gave up 2 bases and J gave up 7 bases; unmatched junction bases: 10. Germline CDR1 SGDLS, CDR2 YYNGEE. The CDR3 DNA is TGTGCCAGCAGCGTCACGCCGGGACAGGGTTCTAACACCATATATTTT. Translating it yields CASSVTPGQGSNTIYF.

The chain couples TRBV19 to TRBJ2-7, with D perhaps matching TRBD1 (6 bases). V was shortened by 8 bases and J by 2 bases, with 16 bases between the two germline ends. The CDR3 is 14 residues long. The germline gives CDR1 LNHDA, CDR2 SQIVND (reference sequence). The CDR3 loop reads CASRSGRGTYEQYF. The CDR3 DNA follows: TGTGCCAGTCGCTCCGGCAGGGGAACCTACGAGCAGTACTTC.

Of note for this clone: Distinct nucleotide sequences in the sample also encode this CDR3. The chain joins TRBV5-1 to TRBJ2-2; no clear D gene. V was trimmed by 0 bases and J by 1 base, leaving 7 bases between them. The CDR3 consists of 15 residues. CDR1 and CDR2 from the germline V gene are SGHRS and YFSETQ. The CDR3 nucleotides are TGCGCCAGCAGCTTGGGGCTAGGGAACACCGGGGAGCTGTTTTTT. It codes for CASSLGLGNTGELFF.

DNA of the CDR3: TGTGCCAGCAGTTTCAACAGCATGAACACTGAAGCTTTCTTT. It translates to CASSFNSMNTEAFF. The J gene is TRBJ1-1, the V gene TRBV27; D ambiguous. CDR3 size: 14 residues. Trimming took off 3 bases at V and 0 bases at J, with 8 bases between the two ends. Germline loops: CDR1 MNHEY, CDR2 SMNVEV (reference sequence).

CDR3: CASSLNAGGYTF. DNA for the CDR3: TGTGCCAGCAGCCTTAACGCCGGTGGCTACACCTTC. The J gene is TRBJ1-2, the V gene TRBV7-2; unclear D gene. This CDR3 has 12 residues. The V end was cut by 5 bases, the J end by 7 bases, with 11 bases between. Germline CDR1 SGHTA, CDR2 FQGNSA.

The genes are TRBV27 and TRBJ1-2, with 10 bases fitting TRBD1. The trim removed 5 bases at V and 4 bases at J, leaving 4 bases unmatched. The CDR3 consists of 14 residues. Looked up from germline, CDR1 is MNHEY and CDR2 is SMNVEV (reference sequence). CDR3 sequence (DNA): TGTGCCAGCAGTATGACAGGGGGCAGCTATGGCTACACCTTC. This translates into CASSMTGGSYGYTF.

The CDR3, as DNA: TGCGCCAGCAGCCAGGGGGGAAGCACCGGGGAGCTGTTTTTT. It codes for CASSQGGSTGELFF. J is TRBJ2-2 and V is TRBV4-1; a weak D match, TRBD2 (6 bases). Trimming left V 3 bases short and J 4 bases short, with 9 bases between. CDR1 MGHRA and CDR2 YSYEKL come from the germline V gene. This CDR3 comprises 14 residues.

This chain links TRBV15 with TRBJ2-3; 10 nucleotides align to TRBD1. The CDR3 extends over 16 amino acids. Germline V lookup: CDR1 LNHNV, CDR2 YYDKDF (reference sequence). V dropped 2 bases and J dropped 3; count of bases not matched to a gene: 5. CDR3 nucleotide sequence: TGTGCCACCAGCAGAAGGAGGGACAGGGGAACAGATACGCAGTATTTT. This translates into CATSRRRDRGTDTQYF.

The V call is TRBV4-1, the J call TRBJ1-2; TRBD1 agrees at 12 bases. V shed 4 bases, J shed 8 bases, and the junction held 8 bases outside the gene matches. The V gene's germline CDR1 is MGHRA and CDR2 YSYEKL. CDR3 length equals 15 residues. The CDR3 here is CASSRSGTGGRGYTF. Here the CDR3 DNA reads TGCGCCAGCAGCCGCTCCGGGACAGGGGGCCGGGGCTACACCTTC.

This clone was detected a few times. V and J are TRBV6-1 and TRBJ1-1; possibly TRBD1 for D (5 bases). The V end lost 3 bases, the J end lost 8 bases, and 19 bases lay between the germline ends. The CDR3 contains 15 residues. Germline CDR1 MNHNS, CDR2 SASEGT. DNA for the CDR3: TGTGCCAGCAGTGAGCGCGAAGACAGTCCCGGAGAAGCTTTCTTT. Protein product: CASSEREDSPGEAFF.

The V and J genes are TRBV27 and TRBJ2-7; TRBD2 is a possible D gene (6 bases). The germline CDR1 and CDR2 sequences are MNHEY and SMNVEV (reference sequence). The ends were cut back, 6 bases at V and 0 bases at J, with 15 bases in the middle. The CDR3 sequence is 15 residues long. In DNA, the CDR3 is TGTGCCAGCAGCCCGGGACTCGGCCGCTCCTACGAGCAGTACTTC. It codes for CASSPGLGRSYEQYF.

The chain carries TRBV10-3 and TRBJ1-5; a weak D match, TRBD1 (5 bases). The CDR3 contains 13 residues. Germline values: CDR1 ENHRY, CDR2 SYGVKD. V lost 2 bases and J lost 4, with 6 bases in between. CDR3 sequence: CAISEGGNQPQHF. The CDR3 nucleotides are TGTGCCATCAGTGAGGGGGGGAATCAGCCCCAGCATTTT.

The chain has TRBV5-4 and TRBJ2-1; 7 nucleotides match TRBD1. J was trimmed by 12 bases and V by 4 bases; bases with no gene match: 13. CDR3 size: 14 residues. Germline V CDR1 and CDR2: SGHNT, YYREEE (reference sequence). This CDR3 reads CASSVGDSDGVQFF. The CDR3 DNA sequence: TGTGCCAGCAGCGTCGGGGACAGCGACGGGGTGCAGTTCTTC.